The 14 T cell receptor beta chains below come from one sample, sequenced in a study of monozygotic twins with inflammatory bowel disease. TCRdb reprocessed the 5' RACE reads and reports one entry per CDR3 protein, with no DNA. The specimen's table records approximately 150,000 distinct CDR3 sequences. The sample taken for sequencing was blood. Receptors were obtained from a human donor with ulcerative colitis or Crohn's disease, or a healthy co-twin of an affected twin (not recorded which).

J is TRBJ2-4 and V is TRBV20-1; TCRdb indicates TRBD1, and absent DNA this call remains unverified. CDR1 and CDR2 from the germline V gene are DFQATT and SNEGSKA (reference sequence). The CDR3 covers 13 residues. CDR3: CSARRQGMDIQYF.

This chain connects TRBV10-3 to TRBJ2-7; TCRdb's D gene call, TRBD1, goes unchecked for lack of DNA. This CDR3 region has 15 residues. The germline V gene has CDR1 ENHRY and CDR2 SYGVKD. The CDR3 spells CAISGGDRASYEQYF.

This sequence joins TRBV7-2 and TRBJ2-7; no DNA is available, so the TRBD1 call from TCRdb remains unchecked. CDR3 size: 14 residues. The V gene's germline CDR1 is SGHTA and CDR2 FQGNSA. CDR3 in amino acids: CASSPQMAGEEQYF.

The chain couples TRBV12-3 or TRBV12-4 to TRBJ1-6; TCRdb names TRBD1, which stays unverified in the absence of DNA. The CDR3 has 15 amino acids. Here the CDR3 reads CASSPGQGAYSPLHF.

CDR3 residues: CASSPDSGETQYF. The chain links TRBV7-2 to TRBJ2-5; lacking DNA, the TRBD1 call made by TCRdb goes unchecked. Germline loops: CDR1 SGHTA, CDR2 FQGNSA. This CDR3 contains 13 residues.

The rearrangement links TRBV30 to TRBJ1-4. CDR1 and CDR2 (germline): GTSNPN, SVGIG (reference sequence). The CDR3 is 12 residues long. CDR3 in amino acids: CAWSVLREKLFF.

The chain joins TRBV12-3 or TRBV12-4 to TRBJ2-1. The CDR3 is made up of 15 amino acids. CDR3 residues: CASSLGEMKYNEQFF.

The chain employs TRBV18 and TRBJ2-7; the TCRdb call, TRBD1, lacks DNA for checking. CDR3 length equals 16 residues. The germline gives CDR1 KGHSH, CDR2 LQKENI. The CDR3 loop reads CASSLPVLAGQGEQYF.

CDR3 amino acids: CSARVGLSNQPQHF. V and J are TRBV20-1 and TRBJ1-5. This CDR3 comprises 14 residues. Germline CDR1 DFQATT, CDR2 SNEGSKA (reference sequence).

V and J are TRBV7-9 and TRBJ1-4; with no DNA, the TCRdb D assignment of TRBD1 cannot be verified. Germline CDR1 SEHNR, CDR2 FQNEAQ (reference sequence). This CDR3 has 17 amino acids. CDR3 residues: CASSLGTGGFLAEKLFF.

The chain is built from TRBV19 and TRBJ1-1; checking the TCRdb D call of TRBD1 is not possible without DNA. The CDR3 covers 15 residues. The germline V gene encodes CDR1 LNHDA and CDR2 SQIVND (reference sequence). The CDR3 reads CASRGQGANNTEAFF.

This CDR3 reads CASSFGLGARDIQYF. The chain couples TRBV9 to TRBJ2-4; the D gene TCRdb calls, TRBD1, cannot be checked with no DNA. This CDR3 is built from 15 residues. Germline CDR1 and CDR2: SGDLS and YYNGEE.

The chain combines TRBV20-1 with TRBJ2-7; the D call of TRBD2 rests on TCRdb alone, since no DNA is present to check it. Germline V gene data show CDR1 as DFQATT and CDR2 as SNEGSKA (reference sequence). The CDR3 runs 16 residues. Here the CDR3 reads CSARDVRTSDTYEQYF.

The J gene is TRBJ1-2, the V gene TRBV3-1; TCRdb proposes TRBD1, but this gene call is untestable without DNA. This CDR3 contains 16 residues. The V gene's germline CDR1 is LGHDT and CDR2 YNNKEL (reference sequence). CDR3 residues: CASSRNGPGSDYGYTF.